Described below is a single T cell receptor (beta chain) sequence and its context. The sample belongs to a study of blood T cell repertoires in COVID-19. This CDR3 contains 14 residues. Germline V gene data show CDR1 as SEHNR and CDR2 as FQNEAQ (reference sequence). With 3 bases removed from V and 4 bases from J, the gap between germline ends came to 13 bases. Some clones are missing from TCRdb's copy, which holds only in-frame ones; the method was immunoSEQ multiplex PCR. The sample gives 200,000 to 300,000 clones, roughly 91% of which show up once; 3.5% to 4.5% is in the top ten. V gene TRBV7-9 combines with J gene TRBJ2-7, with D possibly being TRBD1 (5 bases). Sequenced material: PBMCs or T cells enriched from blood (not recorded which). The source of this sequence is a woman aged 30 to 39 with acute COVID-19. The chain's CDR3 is CASSFEWGVYEQYF. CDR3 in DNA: TGTGCCAGCAGCTTTGAATGGGGCGTGTACGAGCAGTACTTC.